The text below deals with one T cell receptor beta chain. Its target is unknown. These data belong to a study of CD8+ T cells in alopecia areata. Study in general: Twice a day, 5 to 10 mg of oral tofacitinib was administered to treated patients. The tofacitinib course ran for 6 to 18 months and was followed by 6 months off drug. Study results and limitations: Tofacitinib did not eliminate many expanded lesional clones from scalp or blood. Tofacitinib produced a significant decrease in scalp clonality and in expanded CD8+ clones among the top 100.

Treatment reported: oral pan-JAK inhibitor, 5-10 mg twice daily. V was cut by 7 bases and J by 3 bases, with 15 bases left in between. The CDR3 extends over 13 amino acids. Germline loops: CDR1 SQVTM, CDR2 ANQGSEA. It was cDNA, reverse transcribed from extracted RNA, that served as the sequencing template. Clones were read by immunoSEQ multiplex PCR, and TCRdb kept only the in-frame ones, dropping some. Among around 190,000 clones listed, about three fifths were seen once. The clonotype originates from a human donor with alopecia areata. The V call is TRBV29-1, the J call TRBJ1-2; the D gene is possibly TRBD1 (6 bases). The source was CD4+ T cells sorted from blood, collected at roughly week 49, from a patient treated with tofacitinib. The CDR3 sequence: CSAGGREDYGYTF. The CDR3 DNA sequence: TGCAGCGCCGGGGGCAGGGAGGACTATGGCTACACCTTC. Filled out from reference TRBV29-1 and TRBJ1-2, the complete variable domain reads SAVISQKPSRDICQRGTSLTIQCQVDSQVTMMFWYRQQPGQSLTLIATANQGSEATYESGFVIDKFPISRPNLTFSTLTVSNMSPEDSSIYLCSAGGREDYGYTFGSGTRLTVV.